This TCR beta chain was documented in a study of cytomegalovirus exposure and HLA in healthy donors. The trim removed 2 bases at V and 3 bases at J, leaving 4 bases unmatched. CDR3 length: 15 residues. The germline CDR1 and CDR2 sequences are SEHNR and FQNEAQ (reference sequence). Here immunoSEQ multiplex PCR was the method, and the copy in TCRdb shows in-frame clones only, minus some. This sample has about 160,000 clones, with roughly 89% found just once. The rearrangement links TRBV7-9 to TRBJ2-7, with TRBD2 matching over 10 bases. This receptor was identified in a man between 18 and 29 years old in good health and CMV-seropositive. Sample: PBMCs. DNA for the CDR3: TGTGCCAGCAGCTTAACTAGCGGGAAATACTACGAGCAGTACTTC. It codes for CASSLTSGKYYEQYF. The full variable domain, completed using reference TRBV7-9 and TRBJ2-7, is DTGVSQNPRHKITKRGQNVTFRCDPISEHNRLYWYRQTLGQGPEFLTYFQNEAQLEKSRLLSDRFSAERPKGSFSTLEIQRTEQGDSAMYLCASSLTSGKYYEQYFGPGTRLTVT.